This T cell receptor (beta chain) was recorded in a study of human T cells and chemical hapten exposure. Regarding the study as a whole: Against controls, expanded TCRs gave rise to significantly more large CDR3 similarity clusters. Sensitizing with DPC caused no change in TCRs above 1 in 1000 frequency.

TCRdb analysed the RACE reads with MiXCR anew, one entry per CDR3 protein. This sample has 330,000 or so distinct CDR3 sequences, with over 6% found just once. In its sample, this clonotype was seen a few times. Antigen: not known. CDR1 and CDR2 from the germline V gene are SQVTM and ANQGSEA. This CDR3 is 13 amino acids long. Trimming removed 7 bases from V and 4 bases from J, with 16 bases in between. The time point is: patch test 2, 6 weeks after DPC sensitization. Treatment denoted: therapeutic diphenylcyclopropenone sensitization with weekly scalp DPC. The receptor was isolated from a woman between 18 and 29 years old with alopecia areata. Some clones in this sample may be carry-over from other donors' samples. Sequenced here: whole blood, sampled in connection with sensitization to the hapten diphenylcyclopropenone (DPC). This chain connects TRBV29-1 to TRBJ1-2; D is ambiguous. The DNA of the CDR3 is TGCAGCGCCACAGAAACCTCTGCCTATGGCTACACCTTC. Translation: CSATETSAYGYTF.